The TCR beta chain under discussion was sequenced for a study of T cell responses to AZD1222 COVID-19 vaccine. Trimming left V 0 bases short and J 8 bases short, with 6 bases between. The CDR3 consists of 12 residues. The method was immunoSEQ multiplex PCR; TCRdb's version includes in-frame clones alone and lacks a portion of them. The repertoire holds 150,000 or so clones, with approximately 90% as singletons. For this clone: Its antigen is not identified.

Notes on the study in general: Spike-wide coverage was observed for vaccine-associated CD4 TCRs, with dominant responses at 160-218 and 743-854. Within unmutated variant regions lay the reported targets of nearly half of spike-specific TCRs.

The sequenced sample was peripheral blood, obtained on day 0 of AZD1222 vaccination. This chain connects TRBV12-3 or TRBV12-4 to TRBJ2-3; D unclear. The receptor's source is an adult in good health. As DNA, the CDR3 is TGTGCCAGCAGTTTAGCGCCGGGTACGCAGTATTTT. It is translated as CASSLAPGTQYF.